The rows below give T cell receptor beta chains drawn from one sample of a study of T cell responses to AZD1222 COVID-19 vaccine. Assay used: immunoSEQ multiplex PCR; TCRdb lists only in-frame clones, some missing. In the table there are more than 110,000 clones, about 92% of which are singletons. The material sequenced was peripheral blood, taken on day 0 of AZD1222 vaccination. The source is an adult in good health. The CDR3 runs from the conserved cysteine through the conserved F or W. Each record gives: J gene, clone size, D gene, V gene, CDR3 DNA, CDR3 protein. A D gene is named only where the DNA matches it firmly. A clone size is listed for some rows: how often the clone was seen (once, few, many), or a class if it is expanded.

J: TRBJ1-4; size: NA; D: NA; V: TRBV12-5; DNA: TGTGCTAGTGGTCAGGGTGATGAAGAAAAACTGTTTTTT; CDR3: CASGQGDEEKLFF
J: TRBJ1-3; size: once; D: NA; V: TRBV9; DNA: TGTGCCAGCAGCGTAGGCCGGGACACCATATATTTT; CDR3: CASSVGRDTIYF
J: TRBJ2-7; size: NA; D: NA; V: TRBV6-2/TRBV6-3; DNA: TGTGCCAGCAGTTACGTGGCCGTCCCCTACGAGCAGTACTTC; CDR3: CASSYVAVPYEQYF
J: TRBJ2-3; size: NA; D: NA; V: TRBV9; DNA: TGTGCCAGCAGCGTACCCAGCGGGAGCACAGATACGCAGTATTTT; CDR3: CASSVPSGSTDTQYF
J: TRBJ2-7; size: NA; D: TRBD2; V: TRBV5-1; DNA: TGCGCCAGCAGCCCCCGGCAGGGTGGGACTAGCGGGCACTACGAGCAGTACTTC; CDR3: CASSPRQGGTSGHYEQYF
J: TRBJ1-2; size: NA; D: TRBD1; V: TRBV4-2; DNA: TGTGCCAGCAGCCCCACAGGGGGAGTTAGGGATGGCTACACCTTC; CDR3: CASSPTGGVRDGYTF
J: TRBJ1-1; size: NA; D: NA; V: TRBV11-2; DNA: TGTGCCAGCAGTCCAGCGGGGGAAGCTTTCTTT; CDR3: CASSPAGEAFF
J: TRBJ2-3; size: NA; D: NA; V: TRBV19; DNA: TGTGCCAGTAGACGGAGAGGGGGTAGCACAGATACGCAGTATTTT; CDR3: CASRRRGGSTDTQYF
J: TRBJ1-1; size: once; D: NA; V: TRBV27; DNA: TGTGCCAGCAGTCGTGGTGAAGGAACTGAAGCTTTCTTT; CDR3: CASSRGEGTEAFF
J: TRBJ2-7; size: NA; D: NA; V: TRBV6-5; DNA: TGTGCCAGCGGGCAGACCACCTACGAGCAGTACTTC; CDR3: CASGQTTYEQYF
J: TRBJ1-2; size: NA; D: NA; V: TRBV27; DNA: TGTGCCAGCAGTTTACGGACCGGGCTTAACTATGGCTACACCTTC; CDR3: CASSLRTGLNYGYTF
J: TRBJ1-5; size: NA; D: NA; V: TRBV11-3; DNA: TGTGCCAGCAGCTTAGTTGCCTGGGCCCGTACCAATCAGCCCCAGCATTTT; CDR3: CASSLVAWARTNQPQHF
J: TRBJ1-1; size: NA; D: NA; V: TRBV20-1; DNA: TGCAGTGCTAGGAACCCCGGTGAAGCTTTCTTT; CDR3: CSARNPGEAFF
J: TRBJ2-3; size: NA; D: NA; V: TRBV5-4; DNA: TGTGCCAGCAGCCCGAAACACACAGATACGCAGTATTTT; CDR3: CASSPKHTDTQYF
J: TRBJ2-5; size: NA; D: NA; V: TRBV28; DNA: TGTGCCAGCAGTAAGGGGCAGGGAGCGGAGACCCAGTACTTC; CDR3: CASSKGQGAETQYF
J: TRBJ2-7; size: NA; D: NA; V: TRBV3-1/TRBV3-2; DNA: TGTGCCAGCAGCCCTTGGCAGGGGTACGAGCAGTACTTC; CDR3: CASSPWQGYEQYF
J: TRBJ2-3; size: NA; D: TRBD2; V: TRBV5-1; DNA: TGCGCCAGCAGCTTTCGGCTAGCGGGGGGGATTAGCACAGATACGCAGTATTTT; CDR3: CASSFRLAGGISTDTQYF
J: TRBJ1-5; size: once; D: NA; V: TRBV6-4; DNA: TGTGCCAGCAGTGAGGGTAGGGGGGGTCAGCCCCAGCATTTT; CDR3: CASSEGRGGQPQHF
J: TRBJ2-1; size: NA; D: TRBD2; V: TRBV4-2; DNA: TGTGCCAGCAGCCAAGGAGTTGGGGCGGGAGGTTACAATGAGCAGTTCTTC; CDR3: CASSQGVGAGGYNEQFF
J: TRBJ1-6; size: NA; D: NA; V: TRBV6-5; DNA: TGTGCCAGCAGCCCCCTTAATTCACCCCTCCACTTT; CDR3: CASSPLNSPLHF
J: TRBJ1-1; size: NA; D: NA; V: TRBV19; DNA: TGTGCCAGTAGTATAGGGGAAATGAACACTGAAGCTTTCTTT; CDR3: CASSIGEMNTEAFF
J: TRBJ1-2; size: NA; D: NA; V: TRBV28; DNA: TGTGCCAGCAGTTTCCAGTTCGGCTACACCTTC; CDR3: CASSFQFGYTF
J: TRBJ2-5; size: NA; D: NA; V: TRBV29-1; DNA: TGCAGCGTGTGTGAGTTAGAAGGGTGGGTGGAAGAGACCCAGTACTTC; CDR3: CSVCELEGWVEETQYF
J: TRBJ1-5; size: NA; D: NA; V: TRBV21-1; DNA: TGTGCCAGCAGCAAAGTAATGTCGGGGCGCAATCAGCCCCAGCATTTT; CDR3: CASSKVMSGRNQPQHF
J: TRBJ2-5; size: NA; D: NA; V: TRBV9; DNA: TGTGCCAGCAGCCCACAGGGAACCCAAGAGACCCAGTACTTC; CDR3: CASSPQGTQETQYF
J: TRBJ1-1; size: once; D: TRBD1; V: TRBV6-5; DNA: TGTGCCAGCACAGCCGGGACAGCCCCGAACACTGAAGCTTTCTTT; CDR3: CASTAGTAPNTEAFF
J: TRBJ1-2; size: NA; D: NA; V: TRBV28; DNA: TGTGCCAGCAGTTCCTCCACGGATCACTTC; CDR3: CASSSSTDHF
J: TRBJ2-3; size: once; D: TRBD2; V: TRBV6-5; DNA: TGTGCCAGCAGGGGACTAGCCCAAAAGGGAGATACGCAGTATTTT; CDR3: CASRGLAQKGDTQYF
J: TRBJ2-7; size: NA; D: NA; V: TRBV12-3/TRBV12-4; DNA: TGTGCCAGCAGTTTTTCCCAAACCTACGAGCAGTACTTC; CDR3: CASSFSQTYEQYF
J: TRBJ2-7; size: NA; D: NA; V: TRBV14; DNA: TGTGCCAGCAGCCAAGTTCAGGGGAAGGGGAGGTTTCTCTACGAGCAGTACTTC; CDR3: CASSQVQGKGRFLYEQYF
J: TRBJ2-1; size: NA; D: TRBD2; V: TRBV6-6; DNA: TGTGCCAGCAGTTACCTAGCGGGAGGGCCTGAGCAGTTCTTC; CDR3: CASSYLAGGPEQFF
J: TRBJ1-5; size: NA; D: TRBD1; V: TRBV7-9; DNA: TGTGCCAGCAGCAAGGACAGGGGGCAGCGACAGCCCCAGCATTTT; CDR3: CASSKDRGQRQPQHF
J: TRBJ2-7; size: NA; D: NA; V: TRBV18; DNA: TGTGCCAGCTCACCGGCCGATTTCCCCTACGAGCAGTACTTC; CDR3: CASSPADFPYEQYF
J: TRBJ1-1; size: NA; D: NA; V: TRBV6-5; DNA: TGTGCCAGCAGACAAAATACGAACACTGAAGCTTTCTTT; CDR3: CASRQNTNTEAFF
J: TRBJ1-4; size: NA; D: TRBD1; V: TRBV2; DNA: TGTGCCAGCAGTGCGATCCAGGGGGCCGAAAAACTGTTTTTT; CDR3: CASSAIQGAEKLFF
J: TRBJ2-7; size: NA; D: TRBD2; V: TRBV7-3; DNA: TGTGCCAGCAGCTTAGAGGGCGGGAGCTCTTTCTACGAGCAGTACTTC; CDR3: CASSLEGGSSFYEQYF
J: TRBJ2-5; size: NA; D: NA; V: TRBV6-5; DNA: TGTGCCAGCACTCAGGTCGGGGCGGGAGAGACCCAGTACTTC; CDR3: CASTQVGAGETQYF
J: TRBJ2-7; size: once; D: NA; V: TRBV5-5; DNA: TGTGCCAGCCGGGGAACAGGGCTGACCTACGAGCAGTACTTC; CDR3: CASRGTGLTYEQYF
J: TRBJ1-1; size: NA; D: NA; V: TRBV7-9; DNA: TGTGCCAGCAGCTTACTCGGGGCCTTTACTGAAGCTTTCTTT; CDR3: CASSLLGAFTEAFF
J: TRBJ1-6; size: NA; D: NA; V: TRBV6-2/TRBV6-3; DNA: TGTGCCAGCAGTCCCTGGACCGGCTATAATTCACCCCTCCACTTT; CDR3: CASSPWTGYNSPLHF
J: TRBJ2-3; size: once; D: TRBD1; V: TRBV5-1; DNA: TGCGCCAGCAGCCTAACAGGGGCCCCTGGCACAGATACGCAGTATTTT; CDR3: CASSLTGAPGTDTQYF